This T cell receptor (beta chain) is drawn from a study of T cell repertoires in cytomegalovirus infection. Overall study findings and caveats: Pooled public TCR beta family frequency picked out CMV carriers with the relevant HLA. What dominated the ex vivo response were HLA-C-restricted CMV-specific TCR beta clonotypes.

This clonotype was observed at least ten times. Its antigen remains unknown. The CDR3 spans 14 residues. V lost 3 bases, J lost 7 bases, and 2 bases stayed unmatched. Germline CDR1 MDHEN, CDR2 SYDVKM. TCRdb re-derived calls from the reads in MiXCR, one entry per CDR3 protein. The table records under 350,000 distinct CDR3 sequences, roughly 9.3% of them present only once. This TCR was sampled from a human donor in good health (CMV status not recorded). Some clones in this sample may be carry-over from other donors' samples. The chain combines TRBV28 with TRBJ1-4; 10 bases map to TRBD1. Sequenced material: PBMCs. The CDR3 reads CASSLTGGREKLFF. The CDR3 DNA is TGTGCCAGCAGTTTGACAGGGGGCCGTGAAAAACTGTTTTTT.